This TCR beta chain was observed in a study of shared clonotypes between healthy human individuals. The overall study: CD4 naive and memory got three plates each, CD8 naive two, CD8 memory one.

The table came from immunoSEQ multiplex PCR; TCRdb's copy has only in-frame clones and leaves some out. Here the sample spans about 1 million clones, about 75% being singletons. Study-level findings and limits: For naive CD4 cells, roughly 4.8% of clonotypes were shared across a handful of donors.

This clone was detected once. Antigen unknown. This CDR3 is 14 amino acids long. The V and J ends lost 2 bases and 7 bases, in that order; junction bases with no gene match: 6. Germline CDR1 is SGHTA and CDR2 is FQGNSA. CD4+ cell separation produced CD45RA+ naive and CD45RA-negative memory subsets. Sequences were obtained from memory CD4+ T cells sorted from blood. The subset here: CD45RA-negative fraction. The V gene is TRBV7-2, the J gene TRBJ2-5; 8 bases fit TRBD1. The TCR sequence derives from a man aged 18 to 30 in good health. The DNA for the CDR3 is TGTGCCAGCAGCTTATTAGGACAGGGAGGGACCCAGTACTTC. This gives the protein CASSLLGQGGTQYF.